The rows below give T cell receptor beta chains drawn from one sample of a study of cytomegalovirus exposure and HLA in healthy donors. TCRdb's copy holds only in-frame clones and misses some; the assay was immunoSEQ multiplex PCR. This sample yields over 150,000 clones, of which around 80% are seen a single time; 0.95% to 1.5% belongs to the top ten. The sample was PBMCs. All receptors derive from a boy aged 2 to 10 in good health and CMV-seronegative. CDR3s include the opening cysteine and the closing phenylalanine or tryptophan. Fields, in order: J gene, CDR3 length, D gene, V gene, clone size, CDR3 DNA, CDR3 protein. The D gene is left open where the match is weak. The size entry is marked missing in some rows and otherwise reads once, few, many or a size class.

TRBJ1-5 15 - TRBV5-6 - TGTGCCAGCAGCTTCGGGACTAAAAGCAATCAGCCCCAGCATTTT CASSFGTKSNQPQHF
TRBJ2-1 12 - TRBV27 - TGTGCCAGCAGTTTTTATGGGGCTGAGCAGTTCTTC CASSFYGAEQFF
TRBJ2-1 17 TRBD2 TRBV9 - TGTGCCAGCAGCGTAGCTCTAGCGGGTGGGGCCTACAATGAGCAGTTCTTC CASSVALAGGAYNEQFF
TRBJ1-6 16 - TRBV5-8 - TGTGCCAGCAGCGCCGGACAGTACTCCTATAATTCACCCCTCCACTTT CASSAGQYSYNSPLHF
TRBJ2-3 15 - TRBV4-1 - TGCGCCAGCAGCCAAGGCTCCCGGGGCACAGATACGCAGTATTTT CASSQGSRGTDTQYF
TRBJ1-5 16 - TRBV4-1 - TGCGCCAGCAGCCAAGAAGGGTTGGAAGGGGATCAGCCCCAGCATTTT CASSQEGLEGDQPQHF
TRBJ2-1 15 TRBD2 TRBV5-4 - TGTGCCAGCAGTCTAATAGCGGGCGTCTACAATGAGCAGTTCTTC CASSLIAGVYNEQFF
TRBJ2-5 14 TRBD2 TRBV5-1 - TGCGCCAGCAGTCTAGCGGGGGTCCAAGAGACCCAGTACTTC CASSLAGVQETQYF
TRBJ1-2 15 - TRBV6-1 - TGTGCCAGCAGTGGGGGACTCCTGGGGGACTATGGCTACACCTTC CASSGGLLGDYGYTF
TRBJ2-3 13 - TRBV2 - TGTGCCAGCGGTCCGCAGGGGACAGATACGCAGTATTTT CASGPQGTDTQYF
TRBJ2-5 15 - TRBV6-5 - TGTGCCAGCAGTTACTCCCCGGGGGGCGTTGAGACCCAGTACTTC CASSYSPGGVETQYF
TRBJ1-1 15 TRBD1 TRBV5-1 - TGCGCCAGCAGCTGGGACAGTTACTCGAACACTGAAGCTTTCTTT CASSWDSYSNTEAFF
TRBJ1-2 15 - TRBV27 - TGTGCCAGCAGTGAAACAGGGCCAGCTAACTATGGCTACACCTTC CASSETGPANYGYTF
TRBJ2-3 15 - TRBV5-1 - TGCGCCAGCTGTCGTTGGACAGCGTCCACAGATACGCAGTATTTT CASCRWTASTDTQYF
TRBJ1-1 17 - TRBV15 - TGTGCCACCAGCAGAGCGGGAAGTGTAGGGTGGATGACTGAAGCTTTCTTT CATSRAGSVGWMTEAFF
TRBJ1-5 15 TRBD1 TRBV30 - TGTGCCTGGAGTGACCGACAGGGGGCGAATCAGCCCCAGCATTTT CAWSDRQGANQPQHF
TRBJ2-1 19 TRBD2 TRBV7-3 - TGTGCCAGCAGCTTAAAGGGGTCGAGCGGGAGCCCCTCCTACAATGAGCAGTTCTTC CASSLKGSSGSPSYNEQFF
TRBJ1-2 14 TRBD1 TRBV13 few TGTGCCAGCAGCGAAGGACAGGGGTCTGGTGGCTACACCTTC CASSEGQGSGGYTF
TRBJ2-6 17 - TRBV11-2 - TGTGCCAGCAGCTCCGGGACATACGAATCTGGGGCCAACGTCCTGACTTTC CASSSGTYESGANVLTF
TRBJ1-5 13 - TRBV14 - TGTGCCAGCAGCCAAGATTGGGCGGGGCCCCAGCATTTT CASSQDWAGPQHF
TRBJ2-1 16 TRBD2 TRBV5-6 - TGTGCCAGCAGCTCCGGGACTAGCGGGGGCTACAATGAGCAGTTCTTC CASSSGTSGGYNEQFF
TRBJ2-4 16 TRBD2 TRBV4-3 - TGCGCCAGCAGCCAAGATGTTAGGCTTAGCGGGGACATTCAGTACTTC CASSQDVRLSGDIQYF
TRBJ2-3 16 TRBD2 TRBV6-1 - TGTGCCAGCAGTGACCCCGGGACTAGCGGGGATCATACGCAGTATTTT CASSDPGTSGDHTQYF
TRBJ2-3 15 TRBD1 TRBV5-1 - TGCGCCAGCAGCTCGCTGGGACAGGGCAAAGATACGCAGTATTTT CASSSLGQGKDTQYF
TRBJ2-1 15 TRBD2 TRBV14 - TGTGCCAGCAGTCGAGGCGGGAGGTCCTACAATGAGCAGTTCTTC CASSRGGRSYNEQFF
TRBJ2-2 18 - TRBV21-1 - TGTGCCAGCAGAGAAGCCCGGCAGCAAGACAGAAACACCGGGGAGCTGTTTTTT CASREARQQDRNTGELFF
TRBJ2-3 17 TRBD2 TRBV4-3 - TGCGCCAGCAGCCAATGGCGGGGGGAAAAAATGGAGGATACGCAGTATTTT CASSQWRGEKMEDTQYF
TRBJ2-2 17 TRBD2 TRBV7-2 - TGTGCCAGCAGCCCCTATAGCGGGGGCACCAACACCGGGGAGCTGTTTTTT CASSPYSGGTNTGELFF
TRBJ2-2 15 TRBD1 TRBV2 - TGTGCCAGCAGTGAAATGGGACAGTCCACCGGGGAGCTGTTTTTT CASSEMGQSTGELFF
TRBJ1-4 14 - TRBV4-3 - TGCGCCAGCAGCCATTGGGGCGCTAATGAAAAACTGTTTTTT CASSHWGANEKLFF
TRBJ2-3 16 - TRBV4-3 - TGCGCCAGCAGCCAAGAAGTGCCCGGGAAAGGTGGTACGCAGTATTTT CASSQEVPGKGGTQYF
TRBJ1-4 14 - TRBV30 - TGTGCCTGGGCCTACGTCGCAACTGGTGAAAAACTGTTTTTT CAWAYVATGEKLFF
TRBJ1-1 14 - TRBV30 once TGTGCCTGGAGTCCAGGAGACAGCCACACTGAAGCTTTCTTT CAWSPGDSHTEAFF
TRBJ2-1 17 TRBD2 TRBV4-2 few TGTGCCAGCAGCCAAGAAGAGGCTAGCGGGGGGCCCAATGAGCAGTTCTTC CASSQEEASGGPNEQFF
TRBJ2-5 12 - TRBV11-2 - TGTGCCAGCAGCCTGGCCTGGGAGACCCAGTACTTC CASSLAWETQYF
TRBJ2-5 15 TRBD1 TRBV6-5 - TGTGCCAGCAGTTACCAGACGGACAGGGGGGAGACCCAGTACTTC CASSYQTDRGETQYF
TRBJ1-2 14 TRBD1 TRBV19 - TGTGCCAGTAGTCTTACAGGGGGCGCCTATGGCTACACCTTC CASSLTGGAYGYTF
TRBJ1-5 13 - TRBV2 once TGTGCCAGCAGTGTTGAAGGAGATCAGCCCCAGCATTTT CASSVEGDQPQHF
TRBJ2-3 19 TRBD2 TRBV7-2 - TGTGCCAGCAGCCTAGGGGGACTAGCGGAGGGGTTTGCGACAGATACGCAGTATTTT CASSLGGLAEGFATDTQYF
TRBJ2-5 13 TRBD1 TRBV19 few TGTGCCAGTAGTGGACAGGGGGGGGAGACCCAGTACTTC CASSGQGGETQYF
TRBJ2-2 12 - TRBV7-9 - TGTGCCAGCAGCCCAGACACCGGGGAGCTGTTTTTT CASSPDTGELFF
TRBJ1-2 15 TRBD1 TRBV30 few TGTGCCTGGAGACCACCGGGACAGGGACGTTATGGCTACACCTTC CAWRPPGQGRYGYTF
TRBJ2-5 16 TRBD2 TRBV4-1 - TGCGCCAGCAGCCAAGCTGTAGCGGGGGGGCACGAGACCCAGTACTTC CASSQAVAGGHETQYF
TRBJ1-1 17 TRBD1 TRBV11-2 - TGTGCCAGCAGCTTAGAATGGGACAGGGTAGGTTACACTGAAGCTTTCTTT CASSLEWDRVGYTEAFF
TRBJ2-7 14 - TRBV6-5 - TGTGCCAGCAGCTCATACCGGGGTAAATACGAGCAGTACTTC CASSSYRGKYEQYF